This T cell receptor beta chain derives from a study of regulatory T cells in long-lasting Graves disease. Germline V lookup: CDR1 SEHNR, CDR2 FQNEAQ (reference sequence). The V gene lost 1 base and the J gene lost 8 bases, with 5 bases spanning the gap. The CDR3 covers 11 residues. Sample time point: newly diagnosed GD, antithyroid drugs for less than 3 months. The authors made the TCR library using RNA they extracted from PBMCs. Libraries of TCR beta came from iRepertoire HTBI primers plus Arm-PCR of CDR3 regions. TCRdb fed the multiplex PCR reads into MiXCR, producing one record per CDR3 protein. Among 300,000 to 400,000 distinct CDR3 sequences, 15% to 20% were seen once, and the ten largest hold roughly 30%. This clonotype was recorded at least ten times. Another study also made use of these data, one on T cells in Graves' hyperthyroidism and ophthalmopathy.

The material was peripheral blood mononuclear cells (PBMCs), obtained at new diagnosis, from a patient treated with antithyroid drugs. The chain has TRBV7-9 and TRBJ1-1; D gene unclear. This receptor was obtained from a man aged 35 to 55 with Graves disease. The CDR3 sequence: CASSLVIEAFF. Here the CDR3 DNA reads TGTGCCAGCAGCTTAGTCATCGAAGCTTTCTTT.